One sample yielded the 17 T cell receptor beta chains listed below, sequenced in a study of blood T cell repertoires in COVID-19. Sequencing used immunoSEQ multiplex PCR; TCRdb keeps in-frame clones, though not all of them. The table has roughly 110,000 clones, around 89% seen once; the top ten hold approximately 19%. The sample taken for sequencing was peripheral blood. The receptors originated from a human donor with acute or convalescent COVID-19. The donor label of this sample is uncertain.

The V call is TRBV7-9, the J call TRBJ1-1, with D unresolved. Germline assignment: CDR1 SEHNR and CDR2 FQNEAQ (reference sequence). V lost 2 bases and J 1 base, leaving 11 bases between the germline ends. The CDR3 has 15 amino acids. The CDR3 DNA reads as TGTGCCAGCAGCTTACCACCGGCAGGGAACACTGAAGCTTTCTTT. It codes for CASSLPPAGNTEAFF.

The J gene is TRBJ1-2, the V gene TRBV5-6; D gene ambiguous. V gave up 0 bases and J gave up 8 bases, with 11 bases separating them. The germline CDR1 and CDR2 sequences are SGHDT and YYEEEE. This CDR3 has 13 amino acids. The CDR3 bases are TGTGCCAGCAGCTTGGTGGCAGCGGGGGGCTACACCTTC. The encoded protein is CASSLVAAGGYTF.

This clone was seen a single time. This chain links TRBV9 with TRBJ2-5, with D hard to call. Germline CDR1 SGDLS, CDR2 YYNGEE. The CDR3 has 14 residues. V was clipped by 2 bases and J by 3 bases, with 11 bases between them. CDR3 region: CASSVSVQEETQYF. DNA of the CDR3: TGTGCCAGCAGCGTGTCAGTCCAGGAAGAGACCCAGTACTTC.

This clone was observed once. The CDR3 region is CASSKDRNTEAFF. CDR3 in DNA: TGTGCCAGCTCGAAGGACAGGAACACTGAAGCTTTCTTT. The chain is built from TRBV18 and TRBJ1-1, with a tentative D call TRBD1 (6 bases). The length of the CDR3 is 13 residues. CDR1 and CDR2 from the germline V gene are KGHSH and LQKENI. The V and J ends lost 6 bases and 1 base respectively, with 9 bases between them.

The rearrangement uses TRBV7-3 and TRBJ2-2; no clear D gene. Germline CDR1 SGHTA, CDR2 FQGTGA. The CDR3 consists of 15 residues. V was pared by 4 bases and J by 3 bases, with 12 bases between. CDR3: CASSSTPTDTGELFF. The CDR3 nucleotides read TGTGCCAGCAGCTCCACCCCTACGGACACCGGGGAGCTGTTTTTT.

The chain recombines TRBV5-1 with TRBJ2-3; 9 bases fit TRBD1. The germline V gene encodes CDR1 SGHRS and CDR2 YFSETQ. This CDR3 spans 15 amino acids. The ends lost 3 bases at V and 3 bases at J; junction bases unmatched: 5. Written as DNA, the CDR3 is TGCGCCAGCAGCTCGGGACAGGGTGCGACAGATACGCAGTATTTT. Protein sequence: CASSSGQGATDTQYF.

The rearrangement joins TRBV7-9 to TRBJ2-5; 8 bases line up with TRBD2. CDR3 length: 14 residues. CDR1 is SEHNR, CDR2 FQNEAQ, per germline (reference sequence). V lost 6 bases, J lost 3 bases, and 6 bases stayed unmatched. The CDR3 DNA is TGTGCCAGCAGTTGGACTAGCTGGAAAGAGACCCAGTACTTC. This codes for CASSWTSWKETQYF. Using reference TRBV7-9 and TRBJ2-5 for the parts outside the CDR3, the full variable domain is DTGVSQNPRHKITKRGQNVTFRCDPISEHNRLYWYRQTLGQGPEFLTYFQNEAQLEKSRLLSDRFSAERPKGSFSTLEIQRTEQGDSAMYLCASSWTSWKETQYFGPGTRLLVL.

This chain joins TRBV12-3 or TRBV12-4 and TRBJ1-2; D perhaps matches TRBD1 (6 bases). This CDR3 is built from 13 residues. The ends were cut back, 3 bases at V and 7 bases at J, with 12 bases in the middle. The CDR3 reads CASSFQGLSGYTF. The CDR3 DNA follows: TGTGCCAGCAGTTTCCAGGGGTTAAGTGGCTACACCTTC.

This chain joins TRBV6-5 and TRBJ2-7; 7 nucleotides line up with TRBD1. The CDR3 is made up of 14 amino acids. Germline trimming cut 6 bases from V and 3 bases from J; bases unmatched to any gene: 8. Looked up from germline, CDR1 is MNHEY and CDR2 is SVGAGI. CDR3 loop: CASSAGTDFYEQYF. The CDR3, as DNA: TGTGCCAGCAGCGCCGGGACAGACTTCTACGAGCAGTACTTC.

V gene TRBV2 combines with J gene TRBJ1-2, with TRBD1 matching 8 bases. Germline V lookup: CDR1 SNHLY, CDR2 FYNNEI. V dropped 7 bases and J dropped 0; count of bases not matched to a gene: 13. The CDR3 is 17 amino acids. CDR3 protein: CASNYGVRGPSNYGYTF. CDR3 bases: TGTGCCAGCAACTACGGGGTCAGGGGGCCTTCTAACTATGGCTACACCTTC.

The chain combines TRBV6-2 or TRBV6-3 with TRBJ1-6; a possible D gene is TRBD1 (5 bases). V was cut by 2 bases and J by 8 bases, with 22 bases left in between. The germline gives CDR1 MNHEY, CDR2 SVGEGT. There are 18 residues in the CDR3. Here the CDR3 DNA reads TGTGCCAGCAGTTACCAACAGGAGAACACCCGTTTGTATTCACCCCTCCACTTT. It yields the protein CASSYQQENTRLYSPLHF.

The genes are TRBV29-1 and TRBJ1-5; 9 nucleotides line up with TRBD1. J was trimmed by 6 bases and V by 4 bases; bases with no gene match: 7. This CDR3 spans 14 amino acids. Germline V gene lookup returns CDR1 SQVTM and CDR2 ANQGSEA. In DNA form, the CDR3 reads TGCAGCGTTGCCCGGGACAGGGTGGGTCAGCCCCAGCATTTT. The encoded protein is CSVARDRVGQPQHF.

The rearrangement links TRBV12-3 or TRBV12-4 to TRBJ2-1; TRBD1 might be the D (6 bases). This CDR3 region has 13 residues. V lost 5 bases and J lost 8, with 13 bases in between. This chain's CDR3 is CASSKQGFHEQFF. The CDR3 DNA reads as TGTGCCAGCAGTAAACAGGGATTCCATGAGCAGTTCTTC.

The chain recombines TRBV6-5 with TRBJ2-7; D perhaps matches TRBD1 (6 bases). Trimming cost V 6 bases and J 0 bases, with 15 bases left between them. Per germline, CDR1 MNHEY and CDR2 SVGAGI. This CDR3 comprises 15 residues. For the CDR3, the DNA is TGTGCCAGCAGGTCAGGACTGGGGGCCTCCTACGAGCAGTACTTC. Translated, it gives CASRSGLGASYEQYF.

The chain carries TRBV5-1 and TRBJ2-3, with D maybe TRBD1 (6 bases). The CDR3 is 17 amino acids. Per germline, CDR1 SGHRS and CDR2 YFSETQ. The V gene lost 0 bases and the J gene lost 2 bases, with 16 bases spanning the gap. The CDR3 region has the DNA TGCGCCAGCAGCTTGGGGTTCGGGGACACCTTCACAGATACGCAGTATTTT. Translated: CASSLGFGDTFTDTQYF.

The chain recombines TRBV28 with TRBJ1-2; the D is unclear. V was clipped by 5 bases and J by 8 bases, with 24 bases between them. CDR3 size: 16 residues. Germline CDR1 is MDHEN and CDR2 is SYDVKM. DNA of the CDR3: TGTGCCAGCAGTCCCCCTAAGACGGAGGTCTCGAGAGGCTACACCTTC. It encodes CASSPPKTEVSRGYTF.

The rearrangement uses TRBV5-5 and TRBJ1-2; 7 positions agree with TRBD1. CDR1 and CDR2 from the germline V gene are SGHKS and YYEKEE (reference sequence). CDR3 length: 13 amino acids. J was trimmed by 14 bases and V by 3 bases; bases with no gene match: 13. The CDR3 region is CASSSIYIQGQTF. The CDR3 nucleotides read TGTGCCAGCAGCTCTATCTATATACAGGGGCAGACCTTC.